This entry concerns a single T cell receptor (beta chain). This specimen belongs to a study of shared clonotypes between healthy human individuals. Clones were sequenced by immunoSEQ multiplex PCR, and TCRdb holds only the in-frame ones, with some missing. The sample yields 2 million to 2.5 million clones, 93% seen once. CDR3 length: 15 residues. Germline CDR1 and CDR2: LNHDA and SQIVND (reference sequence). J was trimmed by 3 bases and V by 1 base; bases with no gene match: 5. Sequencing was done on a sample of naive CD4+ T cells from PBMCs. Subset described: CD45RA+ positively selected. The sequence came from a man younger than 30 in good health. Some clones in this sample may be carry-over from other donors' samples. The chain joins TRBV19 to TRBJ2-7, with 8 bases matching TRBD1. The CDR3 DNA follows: TGTGCCAGTAGTATAGCAGGGGGCGAATACTACGAGCAGTACTTC. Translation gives CASSIAGGEYYEQYF.